Below are 19 T cell receptor beta chains sequenced from a single sample in a study of T cell repertoires in cytomegalovirus infection. One entry per CDR3 protein results from TCRdb running MiXCR on the reads. The table shows about 350,000 distinct CDR3 sequences, with approximately 35% occurring only once. No cognate antigen is known for these TCRs. The starting material was cultured PBMCs, obtained from culture after CMV antigen stimulation. These receptors came from a human donor in good health (CMV status not recorded). Some clones in this sample may be carry-over from other donors' samples.

Only a few counts were recorded for this clonotype. This chain connects TRBV12-3 or TRBV12-4 to TRBJ2-2; the match to TRBD2 covers 7 bases. Unmatched junction bases numbered 3, after V lost 4 bases and J lost 1 base. CDR3 length: 15 residues. This CDR3 is CASSSRGGNTGELFF. The DNA for the CDR3 is TGTGCCAGCAGTTCCCGCGGGGGGAACACCGGGGAGCTGTTTTTT.

The chain combines TRBV28 with TRBJ1-2, with 8 positions matching TRBD1. CDR1 is MDHEN, CDR2 SYDVKM, per germline. V shed 2 bases and J 6 bases; nucleotides not matched to a gene: 8. This CDR3 comprises 15 residues. In nucleotides, the CDR3 is TGTGCCAGCAGTTTAGTCCAGGGGGCTCTAGATGGCTACACCTTC. Amino acids: CASSLVQGALDGYTF.

This clonotype was found a few times. The chain links TRBV27 to TRBJ1-4; D possibly corresponds to TRBD1 (6 bases). The V and J ends lost 5 bases and 0 bases respectively, with 19 bases between them. The CDR3 extends over 18 amino acids. Germline V CDR1 and CDR2: MNHEY, SMNVEV (reference sequence). The CDR3 DNA sequence: TGTGCCAGCAGTCCCCTCCCGGGACACCATGCAACTAATGAAAAACTGTTTTTT. Its protein product is CASSPLPGHHATNEKLFF.

CDR3 residues: CSAKGGGQETQYF. In DNA, the CDR3 is TGCAGTGCTAAGGGGGGTGGGCAAGAGACCCAGTACTTC. The rearrangement joins TRBV20-1 to TRBJ2-5; D may match TRBD1 or TRBD2 (6 bases each). Trimming pared 4 bases from V and 2 bases from J, leaving 11 bases between. The CDR3 totals 13 residues. Germline V gene sequence: CDR1 DFQATT, CDR2 SNEGSKA (reference sequence).

This chain links TRBV27 with TRBJ2-1; D is unresolved. The V end was cut by 2 bases, the J end by 8 bases, with 10 bases between. CDR1 and CDR2 (germline): MNHEY, SMNVEV (reference sequence). The CDR3 loop spans 13 amino acids. The CDR3 sequence: CASSLDSNYEQFF. The DNA for the CDR3 is TGTGCCAGCAGTTTAGATTCTAACTATGAGCAGTTCTTC.

The sample holds a few counts of this clonotype. J is TRBJ1-5 and V is TRBV6-6; 10 nucleotides match TRBD1. The trim removed 0 bases at V and 7 bases at J, leaving 9 bases unmatched. Germline V CDR1 and CDR2: MNHNY, SVGAGI (reference sequence). The CDR3 consists of 17 residues. CDR3: CASSYSVGTGDGQPQHF. CDR3 DNA: TGTGCCAGCAGTTACTCGGTAGGGACAGGGGATGGACAGCCCCAGCATTTT.

Notes on this clonotype: A single base separates this from a much larger clone, so it may be a read error. CDR3 amino acids: CATSTQETQYF. The DNA for the CDR3 is TGTGCCACCAGCACCCAAGAGACCCAGTACTTC. The chain couples TRBV15 to TRBJ2-5; D is unresolved. V was shortened by 4 bases and J by 1 base, with 1 base between the two germline ends. This CDR3 is built from 11 residues. The germline gives CDR1 LNHNV, CDR2 YYDKDF (reference sequence).

This clonotype has a count of ten or more. V is TRBV7-2 and J is TRBJ2-5, with 15 nucleotides matching TRBD2. Germline V CDR1 and CDR2: SGHTA, FQGNSA. The CDR3 is 16 residues long. V shed 3 bases, J shed 1 base, and the junction held 0 bases outside the gene matches. CDR3 protein: CASSLGLAGGQETQYF. CDR3 DNA: TGTGCCAGCAGCTTGGGACTAGCGGGGGGCCAAGAGACCCAGTACTTC.

At least ten counts were recorded for this clonotype. The genes are TRBV7-2 and TRBJ1-1; 7 nucleotides line up with TRBD1. The CDR3 covers 13 residues. CDR1 is SGHTA and CDR2 is FQGNSA in the germline V gene. V dropped 5 bases and J dropped 1; count of bases not matched to a gene: 1. The CDR3 here is CASSRDRNTEAFF. The DNA for the CDR3 is TGTGCCAGCAGCCGGGACAGGAACACTGAAGCTTTCTTT.

The rearrangement uses TRBV6-1 and TRBJ2-3, with 7 bases lining up with TRBD2. The CDR3 spans 14 residues. Germline V gives CDR1 MNHNS, CDR2 SASEGT. V lost 10 bases, J lost 0 bases, and 7 bases stayed unmatched. The CDR3 reads CAIRLAVSTDTQYF. In DNA form, the CDR3 reads TGTGCCATCAGACTAGCCGTTAGCACAGATACGCAGTATTTT.

This clonotype has only a few counts. This chain uses TRBV6-5 with TRBJ2-2; D is uncertain. Germline CDR1 is MNHEY and CDR2 is SVGAGI. The CDR3 length is 15 residues. The V end lost 2 bases, the J end lost 2 bases, and 9 bases lay between the germline ends. This CDR3 is CASSYNPTNTGELFF. The CDR3 coding sequence is TGTGCCAGCAGTTACAATCCCACAAACACCGGGGAGCTGTTTTTT.

This clonotype was observed a few times. This chain uses TRBV7-9 with TRBJ2-7; D unclear. This CDR3 is built from 13 residues. The germline V and J ends were trimmed by 1 base and 4 bases, with 8 bases remaining between them. CDR1 SEHNR and CDR2 FQNEAQ come from the germline V gene (reference sequence). CDR3 in amino acids: CASSLDMGYEQYF. CDR3 nucleotide sequence: TGTGCCAGCAGCTTAGATATGGGGTACGAGCAGTACTTC.

This clonotype was counted between two and nine times. The chain couples TRBV6-5 to TRBJ2-3, with 7 bases fitting TRBD1. This CDR3 comprises 13 residues. CDR1 and CDR2 (germline): MNHEY, SVGAGI. V gave up 2 bases and J gave up 6 bases; unmatched junction bases: 2. In DNA, the CDR3 is TGTGCCAGCAGTTACGACAGGGCCGATACGCAGTATTTT. The encoded protein is CASSYDRADTQYF.

This clonotype was found many times. The V gene is TRBV3-1, the J gene TRBJ1-3; D is possibly TRBD1 (5 bases). Trimming cost V 4 bases and J 7 bases, with 17 bases left between them. Per germline, CDR1 LGHDT and CDR2 YNNKEL (reference sequence). There are 15 residues in the CDR3. The DNA of the CDR3 is TGTGCCAGCAGCCCTCGAGGGGCTTTAGGCAACACCATATATTTT. As protein: CASSPRGALGNTIYF.

The sample holds a few counts of this clonotype. V gene TRBV5-4 combines with J gene TRBJ1-3; 8 bases fit TRBD1. This CDR3 has 17 residues. V lost 1 base to trimming and J lost 4 bases; unmatched junction nucleotides: 10. CDR1 is SGHNT and CDR2 is YYREEE in the germline V gene (reference sequence). The CDR3 sequence is CASSLNDRGKAGNTIYF. The CDR3 DNA reads TGTGCCAGCAGCTTGAACGACAGGGGAAAGGCCGGAAACACCATATATTTT.

The sample holds a few counts of this clonotype. V and J are TRBV2 and TRBJ2-1; 10 bases agree with TRBD2. Germline V gives CDR1 SNHLY, CDR2 FYNNEI. Germline trimming cut 2 bases from V and 7 bases from J; bases unmatched to any gene: 5. CDR3 length: 15 residues. CDR3 residues: CASSELLAGANEQFF. The DNA for the CDR3 is TGTGCCAGCAGTGAATTGCTAGCGGGAGCAAATGAGCAGTTCTTC.

This clonotype was detected a few times. The chain carries TRBV7-3 and TRBJ2-1; no clear D gene. The V and J ends lost 1 base and 0 bases respectively, with 10 bases between them. From germline, CDR1 is SGHTA and CDR2 FQGTGA. The length of the CDR3 is 16 residues. CDR3 in DNA: TGTGCCAGCAGCTTAATCGCTTTGAGCTCCTACAATGAGCAGTTCTTC. This sequence encodes CASSLIALSSYNEQFF.

The table lists this clonotype with a few counts. V usage is TRBV7-6 and J usage is TRBJ2-5, with TRBD2 as a possible D gene (6 bases). CDR3 length: 14 residues. V gave up 5 bases and J gave up 5 bases, with 15 bases separating them. Germline CDR1 and CDR2: SGHVS and FNYEAQ. CDR3 sequence: CASSPENREETQYF. The CDR3, as DNA: TGTGCCAGCAGCCCCGAAAACCGGGAGGAGACCCAGTACTTC.

This clonotype was recorded many times. The CDR3 region has the DNA TGTGCCAGCAGCTCGTACTGGGGAGAGACCCAGTACTTC. Translating gives CASSSYWGETQYF. The rearrangement links TRBV7-2 to TRBJ2-5; D remains unclear. Germline V gene lookup returns CDR1 SGHTA and CDR2 FQGNSA. CDR3 length: 13 residues. Trimming shortened V by 4 bases and J by 4 bases, and 10 bases separated the two germline ends.